Sequencing of this TCR beta chain was carried out in a study of cytomegalovirus exposure and HLA in healthy donors. Profiled with immunoSEQ multiplex PCR; TCRdb holds only in-frame clones, not every one. This table holds 150,000 or so clones, less than 90% found once. The TCR sequence derives from a man younger than 45 in good health and CMV-seropositive. The material sequenced was PBMCs.

The DNA of the CDR3 is TGTGCCAGTAGTGCGGGGGCCTCTACCTACGAGCAGTACTTC. The encoded protein is CASSAGASTYEQYF. The chain employs TRBV19 and TRBJ2-7, with D tentatively TRBD2 (7 bases). This CDR3 spans 14 amino acids. V shed 5 bases and J shed 2 bases, with 13 bases lying between them. Germline values: CDR1 LNHDA, CDR2 SQIVND (reference sequence).